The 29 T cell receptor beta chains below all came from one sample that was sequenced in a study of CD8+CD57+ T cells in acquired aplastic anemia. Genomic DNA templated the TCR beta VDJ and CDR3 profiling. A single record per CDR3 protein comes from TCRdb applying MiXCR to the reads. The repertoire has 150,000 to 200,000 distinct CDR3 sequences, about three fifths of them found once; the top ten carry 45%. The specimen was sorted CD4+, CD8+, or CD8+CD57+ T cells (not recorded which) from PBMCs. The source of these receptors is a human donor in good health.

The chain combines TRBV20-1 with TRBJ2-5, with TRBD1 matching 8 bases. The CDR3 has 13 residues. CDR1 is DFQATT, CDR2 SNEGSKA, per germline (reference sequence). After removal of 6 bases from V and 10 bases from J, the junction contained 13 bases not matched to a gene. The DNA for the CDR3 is TGCAGTGCCAGGACAGGGAACGAGGGGGACCAGTACTTC. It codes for CSARTGNEGDQYF.

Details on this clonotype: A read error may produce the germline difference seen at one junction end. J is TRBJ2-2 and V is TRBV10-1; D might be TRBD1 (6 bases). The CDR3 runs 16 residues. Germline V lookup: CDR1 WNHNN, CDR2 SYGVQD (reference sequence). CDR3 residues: CAISLSPGQNTGELFF. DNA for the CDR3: TGTGCCATCAGTCTCTCCCCGGGACAGAACACCGGGGAGCTGTTTTTT.

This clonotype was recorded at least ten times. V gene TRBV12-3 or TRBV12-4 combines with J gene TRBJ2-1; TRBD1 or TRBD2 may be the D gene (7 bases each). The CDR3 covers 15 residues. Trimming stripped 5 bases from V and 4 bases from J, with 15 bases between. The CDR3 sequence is CASSGGGRGYNEQFF. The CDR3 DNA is TGTGCCAGCAGTGGGGGGGGCAGGGGGTACAATGAGCAGTTCTTC.

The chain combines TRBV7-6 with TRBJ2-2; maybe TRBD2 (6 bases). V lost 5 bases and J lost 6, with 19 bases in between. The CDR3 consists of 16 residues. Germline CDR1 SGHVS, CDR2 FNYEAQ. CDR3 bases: TGTGCCAGCAGCCGCAGGGACTTAGCTTACGCCGGGGAGCTGTTTTTT. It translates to CASSRRDLAYAGELFF.

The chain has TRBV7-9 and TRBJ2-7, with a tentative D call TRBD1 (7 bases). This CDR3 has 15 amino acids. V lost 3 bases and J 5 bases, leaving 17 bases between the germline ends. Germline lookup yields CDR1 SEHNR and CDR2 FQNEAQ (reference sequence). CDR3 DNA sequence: TGTGCCAGCAGCTTTGTCAGGGGGGCTGTCGACGAGCAGTACTTC. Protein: CASSFVRGAVDEQYF. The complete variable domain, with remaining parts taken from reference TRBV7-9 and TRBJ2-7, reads DTGVSQNPRHKITKRGQNVTFRCDPISEHNRLYWYRQTLGQGPEFLTYFQNEAQLEKSRLLSDRFSAERPKGSFSTLEIQRTEQGDSAMYLCASSFVRGAVDEQYFGPGTRLTVT.

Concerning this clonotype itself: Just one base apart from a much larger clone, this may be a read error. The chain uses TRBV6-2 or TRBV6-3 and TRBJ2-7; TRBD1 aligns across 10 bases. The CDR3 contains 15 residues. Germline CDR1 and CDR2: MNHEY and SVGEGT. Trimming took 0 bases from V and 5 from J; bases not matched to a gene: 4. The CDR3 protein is CASSYSDRGAHEQYF. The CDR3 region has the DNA TGTGCCAGCAGTTACTCGGACAGGGGGGCCCACGAGCAGTACTTC.

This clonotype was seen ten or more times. CDR3 protein: CASSPRTSASSYEQYF. CDR3 bases: TGTGCCAGTAGTCCCCGGACTAGCGCCAGCTCCTACGAGCAGTACTTC. The J gene is TRBJ2-7, the V gene TRBV19; 9 nucleotides match TRBD2. CDR1 and CDR2 from the germline V gene are LNHDA and SQIVND (reference sequence). After removal of 5 bases from V and 0 bases from J, the junction contained 8 bases not matched to a gene. The CDR3 loop spans 16 amino acids. The full variable domain, its missing parts supplied by reference TRBV19 and TRBJ2-7, is DGGITQSPKYLFRKEGQNVTLSCEQNLNHDAMYWYRQDPGQGLRLIYYSQIVNDFQKGDIAEGYSVSREKKESFPLTVTSAQKNPTAFYLCASSPRTSASSYEQYFGPGTRLTVT.

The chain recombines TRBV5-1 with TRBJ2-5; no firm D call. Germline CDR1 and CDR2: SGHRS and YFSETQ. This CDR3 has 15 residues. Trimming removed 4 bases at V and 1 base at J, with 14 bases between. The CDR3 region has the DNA TGCGCCAGCAGCCAGGACGGAGCCTTCCAAGAGACCCAGTACTTC. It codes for CASSQDGAFQETQYF.

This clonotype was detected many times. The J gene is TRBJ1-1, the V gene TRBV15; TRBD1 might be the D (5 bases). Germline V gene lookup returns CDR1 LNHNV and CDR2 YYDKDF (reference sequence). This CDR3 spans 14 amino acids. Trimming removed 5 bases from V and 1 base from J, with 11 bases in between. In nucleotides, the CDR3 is TGTGCCACCAGCCTACAGGACCCGAACACTGAAGCTTTCTTT. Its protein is CATSLQDPNTEAFF.

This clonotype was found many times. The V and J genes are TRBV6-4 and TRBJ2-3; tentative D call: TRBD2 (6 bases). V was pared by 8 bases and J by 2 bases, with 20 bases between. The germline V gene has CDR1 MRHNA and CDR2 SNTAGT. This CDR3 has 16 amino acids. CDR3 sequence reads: CASAPRGLDLTDTQYF. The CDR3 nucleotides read TGTGCCAGCGCCCCGCGGGGACTCGACCTCACAGATACGCAGTATTTT.

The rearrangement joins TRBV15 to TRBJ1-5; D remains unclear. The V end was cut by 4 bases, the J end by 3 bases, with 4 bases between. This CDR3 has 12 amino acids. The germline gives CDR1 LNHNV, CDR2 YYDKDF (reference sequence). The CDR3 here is CATSKFNQPQHF. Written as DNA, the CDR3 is TGTGCCACCAGCAAATTCAATCAGCCCCAGCATTTT.

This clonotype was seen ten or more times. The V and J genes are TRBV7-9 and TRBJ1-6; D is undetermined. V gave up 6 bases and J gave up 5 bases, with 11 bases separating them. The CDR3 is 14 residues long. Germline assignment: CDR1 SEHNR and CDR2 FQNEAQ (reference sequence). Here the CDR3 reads CASRAEGNNSPLHF. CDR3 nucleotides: TGTGCCAGCAGGGCGGAAGGGAATAATTCACCCCTCCACTTT.

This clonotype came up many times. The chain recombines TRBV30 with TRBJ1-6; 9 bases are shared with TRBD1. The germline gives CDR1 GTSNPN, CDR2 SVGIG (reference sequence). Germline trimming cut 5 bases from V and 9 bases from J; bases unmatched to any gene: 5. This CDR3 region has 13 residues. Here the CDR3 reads CAWGDRAFSPLHF. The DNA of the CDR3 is TGTGCCTGGGGGGACAGGGCCTTTTCACCCCTCCACTTT.

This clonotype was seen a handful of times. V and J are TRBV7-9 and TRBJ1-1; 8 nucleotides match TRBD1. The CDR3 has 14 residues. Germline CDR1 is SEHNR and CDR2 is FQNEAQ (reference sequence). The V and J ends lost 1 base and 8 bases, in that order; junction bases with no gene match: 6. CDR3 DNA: TGTGCCAGCAGCTTAGGGACAGGGCCTTTCGAAGCTTTCTTT. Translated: CASSLGTGPFEAFF.

CDR3 sequence reads: CASSSSGTAHETQYF. DNA of the CDR3: TGTGCCAGCAGCTCAAGTGGTACGGCCCATGAGACCCAGTACTTC. The rearrangement uses TRBV7-9 and TRBJ2-5; D not certain. Per the germline V gene, CDR1 is SEHNR and CDR2 is FQNEAQ (reference sequence). V was pared by 4 bases and J by 5 bases, with 17 bases between. This CDR3 has 15 residues. Using reference TRBV7-9 and TRBJ2-5 for the parts outside the CDR3, the full variable domain is DTGVSQNPRHKITKRGQNVTFRCDPISEHNRLYWYRQTLGQGPEFLTYFQNEAQLEKSRLLSDRFSAERPKGSFSTLEIQRTEQGDSAMYLCASSSSGTAHETQYFGPGTRLLVL.

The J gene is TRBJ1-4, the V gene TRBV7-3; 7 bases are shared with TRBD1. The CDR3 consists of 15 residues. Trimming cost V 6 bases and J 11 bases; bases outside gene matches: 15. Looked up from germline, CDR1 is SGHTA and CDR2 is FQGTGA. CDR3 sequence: CASSGRRGQEDKLFF. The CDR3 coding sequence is TGTGCCAGCAGTGGACGGAGGGGGCAAGAGGATAAACTGTTTTTT.

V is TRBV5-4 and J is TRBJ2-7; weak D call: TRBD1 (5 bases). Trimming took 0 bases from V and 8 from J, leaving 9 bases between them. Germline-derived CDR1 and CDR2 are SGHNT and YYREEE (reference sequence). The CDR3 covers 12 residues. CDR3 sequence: CASSLVTGQQYF. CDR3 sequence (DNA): TGTGCCAGCAGCTTGGTTACAGGCCAGCAGTACTTC.

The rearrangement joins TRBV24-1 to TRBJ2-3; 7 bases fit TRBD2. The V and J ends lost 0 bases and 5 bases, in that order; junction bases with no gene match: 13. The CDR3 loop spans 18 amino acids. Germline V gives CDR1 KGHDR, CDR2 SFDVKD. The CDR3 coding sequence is TGTGCCACCAGTGATTTGTATTCGGCGGGGGAGGGTAAAGATACGCAGTATTTT. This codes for CATSDLYSAGEGKDTQYF.

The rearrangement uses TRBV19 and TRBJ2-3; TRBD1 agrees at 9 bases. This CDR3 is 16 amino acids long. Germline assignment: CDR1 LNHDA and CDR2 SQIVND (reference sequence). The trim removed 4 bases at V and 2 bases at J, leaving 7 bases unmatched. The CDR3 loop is CASSSNRDRVTDTQYF. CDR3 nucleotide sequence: TGTGCCAGTAGTAGCAACCGGGACAGGGTCACAGATACGCAGTATTTT.

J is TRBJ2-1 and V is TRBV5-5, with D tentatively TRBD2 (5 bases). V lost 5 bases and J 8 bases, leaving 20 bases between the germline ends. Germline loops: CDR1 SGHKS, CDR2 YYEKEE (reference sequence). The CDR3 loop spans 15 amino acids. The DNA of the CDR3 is TGTGCCAGCAGTCCCCCGGGATCGGGTTTTTATGAGCAGTTCTTC. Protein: CASSPPGSGFYEQFF. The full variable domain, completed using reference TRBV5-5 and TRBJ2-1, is DAGVTQSPTHLIKTRGQQVTLRCSPISGHKSVSWYQQVLGQGPQFIFQYYEKEERGRGNFPDRFSARQFPNYSSELNVNALLLGDSALYLCASSPPGSGFYEQFFGPGTRLTVL.

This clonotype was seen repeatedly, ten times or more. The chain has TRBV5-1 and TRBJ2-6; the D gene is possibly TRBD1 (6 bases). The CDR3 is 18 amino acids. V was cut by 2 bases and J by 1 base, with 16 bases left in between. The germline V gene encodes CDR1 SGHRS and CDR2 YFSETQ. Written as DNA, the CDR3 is TGCGCCAGCAGCTTTGATGGGCCAGGGACATCTGGGGCCAACGTCCTGACTTTC. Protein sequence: CASSFDGPGTSGANVLTF.

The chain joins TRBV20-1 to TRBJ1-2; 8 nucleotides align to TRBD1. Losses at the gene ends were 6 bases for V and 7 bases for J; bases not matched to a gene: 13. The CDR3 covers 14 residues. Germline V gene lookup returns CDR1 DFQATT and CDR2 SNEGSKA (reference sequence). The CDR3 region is CSAGNRQGFLGYTF. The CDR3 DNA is TGCAGTGCGGGGAACAGACAGGGGTTTCTTGGCTACACCTTC.

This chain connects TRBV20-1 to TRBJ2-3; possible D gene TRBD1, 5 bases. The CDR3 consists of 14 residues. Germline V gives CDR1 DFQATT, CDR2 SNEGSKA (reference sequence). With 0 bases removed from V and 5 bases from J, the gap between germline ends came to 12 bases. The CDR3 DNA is TGCAGTGCTAGAGATGCTGGACAAGGAGATACGCAGTATTTT. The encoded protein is CSARDAGQGDTQYF.

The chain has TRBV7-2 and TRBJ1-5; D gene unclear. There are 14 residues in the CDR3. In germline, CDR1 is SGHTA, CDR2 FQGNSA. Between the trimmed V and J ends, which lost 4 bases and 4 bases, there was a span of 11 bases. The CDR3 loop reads CASSSSGGNQPQHF. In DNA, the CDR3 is TGTGCCAGCAGCTCATCAGGAGGTAATCAGCCCCAGCATTTT.

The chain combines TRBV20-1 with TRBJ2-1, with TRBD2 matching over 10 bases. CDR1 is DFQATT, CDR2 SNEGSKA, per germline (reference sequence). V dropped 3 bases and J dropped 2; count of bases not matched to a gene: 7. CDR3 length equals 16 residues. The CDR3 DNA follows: TGCAGTGCTAGTGACCACAGCGGGAGGGCCTACAATGAGCAGTTCTTC. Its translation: CSASDHSGRAYNEQFF.

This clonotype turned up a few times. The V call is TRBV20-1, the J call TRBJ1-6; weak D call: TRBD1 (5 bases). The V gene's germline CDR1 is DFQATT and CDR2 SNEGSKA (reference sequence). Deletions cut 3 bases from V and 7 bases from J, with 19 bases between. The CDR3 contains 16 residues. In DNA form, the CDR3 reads TGCAGTGCTAGGGGGCTGGGAGGGGTAAACAATTCACCCCTCCACTTT. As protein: CSARGLGGVNNSPLHF.

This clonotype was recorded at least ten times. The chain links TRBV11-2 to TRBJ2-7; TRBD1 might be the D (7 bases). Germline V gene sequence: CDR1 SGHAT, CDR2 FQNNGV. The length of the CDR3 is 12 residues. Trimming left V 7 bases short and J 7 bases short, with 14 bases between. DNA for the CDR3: TGTGCCAGCACCCAGGCAGGGGGGGAGCAGTACTTC. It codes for CASTQAGGEQYF.

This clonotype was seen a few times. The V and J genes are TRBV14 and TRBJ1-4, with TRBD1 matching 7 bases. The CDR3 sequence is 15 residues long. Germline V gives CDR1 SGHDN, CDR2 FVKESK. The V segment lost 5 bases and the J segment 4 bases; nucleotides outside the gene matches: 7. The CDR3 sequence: CASSYRQGINEKLFF. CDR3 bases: TGTGCCAGCAGCTATAGACAGGGCATTAATGAAAAACTGTTTTTT.

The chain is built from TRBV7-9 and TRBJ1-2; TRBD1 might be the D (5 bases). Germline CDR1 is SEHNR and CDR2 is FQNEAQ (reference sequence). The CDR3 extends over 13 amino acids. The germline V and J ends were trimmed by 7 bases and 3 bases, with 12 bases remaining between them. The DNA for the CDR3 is TGTGCCAGCACCTACGGGGGGGACTATGGCTACACCTTC. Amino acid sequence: CASTYGGDYGYTF.